This T cell receptor beta chain was sequenced in a study of technical replicates of blood from four donors. CDR3 size: 16 residues. CDR1 and CDR2 from the germline V gene are PRHDT and FYEKMQ (reference sequence). The trim removed 3 bases at V and 4 bases at J, leaving 9 bases unmatched. The assay was immunoSEQ multiplex PCR, and TCRdb's table has in-frame clones only and misses some. The sample gives 70,000 to 85,000 clones, around 97% of which show up once; less than 0.2% is in the top ten. The TCR originated in a human donor in good health. The chain couples TRBV13 to TRBJ1-2; 9 nucleotides agree with TRBD1. The sample was T cells isolated from PBMCs. CDR3 in DNA: TGTGCCAGCAGCTTCCCTTCGGACAGGGGAGGCTATGGCTACACCTTC. It yields the protein CASSFPSDRGGYGYTF.